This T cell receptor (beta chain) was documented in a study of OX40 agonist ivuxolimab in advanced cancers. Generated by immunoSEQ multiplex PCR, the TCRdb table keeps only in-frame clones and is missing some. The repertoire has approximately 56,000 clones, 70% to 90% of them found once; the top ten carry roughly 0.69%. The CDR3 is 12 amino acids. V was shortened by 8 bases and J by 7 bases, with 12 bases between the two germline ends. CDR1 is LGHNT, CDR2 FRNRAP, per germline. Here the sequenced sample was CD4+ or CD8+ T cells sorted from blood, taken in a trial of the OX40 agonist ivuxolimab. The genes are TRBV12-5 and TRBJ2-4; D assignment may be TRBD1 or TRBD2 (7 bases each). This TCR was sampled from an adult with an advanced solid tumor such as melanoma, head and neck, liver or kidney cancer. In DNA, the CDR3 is TGTGCTAGTCAGGGAGGGGGCAACATTCAGTACTTC. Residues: CASQGGGNIQYF.